The 19 T cell receptor beta chains listed next were all sequenced from one sample in a study of cytomegalovirus exposure and HLA in healthy donors. Sequencing was performed with immunoSEQ multiplex PCR; in TCRdb, only in-frame clones are kept and a portion is missing. The sample yields about 98,000 clones, about 95% seen once. Sequences were obtained from PBMCs. Receptor source: a woman aged 18-35 years in good health and CMV-seronegative.

This rearrangement joins TRBV28 to TRBJ1-3, with TRBD1 matching over 10 bases. The CDR3 covers 17 residues. Germline V CDR1 and CDR2: MDHEN, SYDVKM. Losses at the gene ends were 4 bases for V and 2 bases for J; bases not matched to a gene: 8. Written as DNA, the CDR3 is TGTGCCAGCAGTTCTCTGACAGGGGGCCTCACTGGAAACACCATATATTTT. It translates to CASSSLTGGLTGNTIYF.

The gene calls are TRBV21-1 and TRBJ2-3; TRBD2, the D gene given by the table, was not confirmed from the DNA. TRBV21-1 is termed a pseudogene. This CDR3 has 14 amino acids. CDR3 residues: CASRTSGATDTQYF. CDR3 sequence (DNA): TGTGCCAGCAGGACTAGCGGGGCCACAGATACGCAGTATTTT.

This clone was seen only once. This sequence joins TRBV10-3 and TRBJ2-3; 11 bases are a match to TRBD2. This CDR3 has 16 residues. CDR1 is ENHRY and CDR2 is SYGVKD in the germline V gene. V shed 8 bases, J shed 1 base, and the junction held 8 bases outside the gene matches. The DNA for the CDR3 is TGTGCCATCTCCCCACTACTAGCGGGAGGCACAGATACGCAGTATTTT. Residues: CAISPLLAGGTDTQYF.

The chain employs TRBV29-1 and TRBJ2-7; tentative D call: TRBD1 (6 bases). There are 14 residues in the CDR3. CDR1 and CDR2 (germline): SQVTM, ANQGSEA. V lost 4 bases and J lost 4, with 17 bases in between. The CDR3 reads CSVVRDTGAYEQYF. The CDR3, as DNA: TGCAGCGTTGTCCGGGACACAGGCGCTTACGAGCAGTACTTC.

This rearrangement joins TRBV7-2 to TRBJ2-1; D is possibly TRBD2 (5 bases). Germline values: CDR1 SGHTA, CDR2 FQGNSA. The CDR3 is 12 residues long. Trimming took 2 bases from V and 9 from J, leaving 8 bases between them. CDR3: CASSLSGTEQFF. The CDR3 bases are TGTGCCAGCAGCTTAAGCGGCACTGAGCAGTTCTTC. Looking up the rest from reference TRBV7-2 and TRBJ2-1 gives the full variable domain: GAGVSQSPSNKVTEKGKDVELRCDPISGHTALYWYRQSLGQGLEFLIYFQGNSAPDKSGLPSDRFSAERTGGSVSTLTIQRTQQEDSAVYLCASSLSGTEQFFGPGTRLTVL.

The rearrangement links TRBV6-4 to TRBJ2-2; D may be TRBD1 (6 bases). The V gene's germline CDR1 is MRHNA and CDR2 SNTAGT. Trimming took off 5 bases at V and 7 bases at J, with 14 bases between the two ends. This CDR3 is 14 amino acids long. The CDR3 nucleotides read TGTGCCAGCAGTCCGAAGGGGGATCACGGGGAGCTGTTTTTT. Translated: CASSPKGDHGELFF.

This sequence joins TRBV6-4 and TRBJ2-3; D is perhaps TRBD2 (6 bases). V was trimmed by 2 bases and J by 1 base, leaving 25 bases between them. The CDR3 extends over 20 amino acids. Germline assignment: CDR1 MRHNA and CDR2 SNTAGT. CDR3 sequence (DNA): TGTGCCAGCAGTGACACTGAAGATATAAATCGGGAGCGCGGCACAGATACGCAGTATTTT. It translates to CASSDTEDINRERGTDTQYF.

This chain uses TRBV9 with TRBJ1-3; D is unresolved. CDR1 SGDLS and CDR2 YYNGEE come from the germline V gene. This CDR3 region has 16 residues. V gave up 0 bases and J gave up 0 bases, with 10 bases separating them. The CDR3 spells CASSVGAASSGNTIYF. The CDR3 DNA reads TGTGCCAGCAGCGTAGGGGCAGCCAGCTCTGGAAACACCATATATTTT.

This clone appeared once. V usage is TRBV5-1 and J usage is TRBJ1-1; tentatively, D is TRBD1 (6 bases). The CDR3 totals 16 residues. Trimming took 6 bases from V and 0 from J, leaving 18 bases between them. CDR1 and CDR2 (germline): SGHRS, YFSETQ. Here the CDR3 DNA reads TGCGCCAGCAACCTCCGGACAGCAACTTTGAACACTGAAGCTTTCTTT. It encodes CASNLRTATLNTEAFF.

The rearrangement uses TRBV18 and TRBJ1-5, with 7 bases identical to TRBD1. Germline lookup yields CDR1 KGHSH and CDR2 LQKENI. This CDR3 has 16 amino acids. The V and J ends lost 3 bases and 1 base, in that order; junction bases with no gene match: 6. CDR3 nucleotides: TGTGCCAGCTCACCCGACAGGGAATTAAGCAATCAGCCCCAGCATTTT. It translates to CASSPDRELSNQPQHF. Full variable domain (rest looked up from reference TRBV18 and TRBJ1-5): NAGVMQNPRHLVRRRGQEARLRCSPMKGHSHVYWYRQLPEEGLKFMVYLQKENIIDESGMPKERFSAEFPKEGPSILRIQQVVRGDSAAYFCASSPDRELSNQPQHFGDGTRLSIL.

Written as DNA, the CDR3 is TGCAGCGTTGTACAGGGTAACACTGAAGCTTTCTTT. Encoded protein: CSVVQGNTEAFF. This chain joins TRBV29-1 and TRBJ1-1; possibly TRBD1 for D (6 bases). This CDR3 has 12 residues. V was pared by 4 bases and J by 2 bases, with 8 bases between. The germline V gene has CDR1 SQVTM and CDR2 ANQGSEA.

CDR3 sequence reads: CASSQTDTQYF. The CDR3 DNA follows: TGTGCCAGCAGCCAAACAGATACGCAGTATTTT. The V call is TRBV7-9, the J call TRBJ2-3, with D unclear. The CDR3 has 11 residues. The germline CDR1 and CDR2 sequences are SEHNR and FQNEAQ (reference sequence). Trimming removed 5 bases at V and 3 bases at J, with 3 bases between. The full variable domain, in which reference TRBV7-9 and TRBJ2-3 provide the parts outside the CDR3, is DTGVSQNPRHKITKRGQNVTFRCDPISEHNRLYWYRQTLGQGPEFLTYFQNEAQLEKSRLLSDRFSAERPKGSFSTLEIQRTEQGDSAMYLCASSQTDTQYFGPGTRLTVL.

The sample holds one count of this clone. The CDR3 DNA reads TGCGCCAGCAGTGCAGTCCAATACCAGCCCCAGCATTTT. Its protein product is CASSAVQYQPQHF. The rearrangement uses TRBV10-2 and TRBJ1-5, with unresolved D. The CDR3 is made up of 13 amino acids. Trimming took 4 bases from V and 7 from J, leaving 11 bases between them. CDR1 WSHSY and CDR2 SAAADI come from the germline V gene.

The chain links TRBV4-1 to TRBJ2-3, with 7 bases matching TRBD1. The CDR3 covers 17 residues. After removal of 1 base from V and 5 bases from J, the junction contained 12 bases not matched to a gene. CDR1 is MGHRA and CDR2 is YSYEKL in the germline V gene. For the CDR3, the DNA is TGCGCCAGCAGCCAAGGGGGTTCGAGGGGGCCAGAAGATACGCAGTATTTT. It yields the protein CASSQGGSRGPEDTQYF.

The chain couples TRBV19 to TRBJ1-2, with unresolved D. The ends were cut back, 3 bases at V and 1 base at J, with 9 bases in the middle. CDR1 LNHDA and CDR2 SQIVND come from the germline V gene (reference sequence). This CDR3 has 14 residues. In DNA, the CDR3 is TGTGCCAGTAGTATCGACCGGGGTAACTATGGCTACACCTTC. Translation: CASSIDRGNYGYTF.

The chain employs TRBV7-6 and TRBJ1-1, with D unresolved. The CDR3 extends over 15 amino acids. Germline CDR1 SGHVS, CDR2 FNYEAQ. Trimming took 2 bases from V and 1 from J, leaving 11 bases between them. CDR3 amino acids: CASSLRYGGNTEAFF. CDR3 in DNA: TGTGCCAGCAGCTTACGGTATGGCGGGAACACTGAAGCTTTCTTT.

This chain joins TRBV2 and TRBJ2-7; 8 bases line up with TRBD2. V trimming: 5 bases; J trimming: 5 bases; junction bases outside the gene matches: 14. There are 16 residues in the CDR3. Germline CDR1 SNHLY, CDR2 FYNNEI. The CDR3 loop reads CASSRQMTGGPHEQYF. In DNA form, the CDR3 reads TGTGCCAGCAGTCGACAAATGACGGGGGGGCCCCACGAGCAGTACTTC.

V gene TRBV6-5 combines with J gene TRBJ1-1, with D possibly being TRBD1 (5 bases). Deletions cut 7 bases from V and 0 bases from J, with 9 bases between. CDR3 size: 13 residues. Germline loops: CDR1 MNHEY, CDR2 SVGAGI. CDR3 loop: CASNPTVNTEAFF. For the CDR3, the DNA is TGTGCCAGCAACCCGACAGTGAACACTGAAGCTTTCTTT.

J is TRBJ2-1 and V is TRBV18; TRBD1 matches at 10 bases. V lost 0 bases to trimming and J lost 8 bases; unmatched junction nucleotides: 7. The CDR3 runs to 16 residues. Germline V gene data show CDR1 as KGHSH and CDR2 as LQKENI. Here the CDR3 DNA reads TGTGCCAGCTCACCACCGAGGGGACAGGGGATTGATGAGCAGTTCTTC. As protein: CASSPPRGQGIDEQFF. Variable domain in full (rest from reference TRBV18 and TRBJ2-1): NAGVMQNPRHLVRRRGQEARLRCSPMKGHSHVYWYRQLPEEGLKFMVYLQKENIIDESGMPKERFSAEFPKEGPSILRIQQVVRGDSAAYFCASSPPRGQGIDEQFFGPGTRLTVL.